This TCR beta chain was documented in a study of a mutant IDH1 vaccine in newly diagnosed glioma. In regard to this clone: Its antigen is unknown.

Time point: week 35, safety follow-up. Topical imiquimod accompanied each vaccine dose, which consisted of 300 ug of mutant IDH1 20-mer peptide. The CDR3 extends over 14 amino acids. Germline CDR1 reads SGHRS; CDR2 reads YFSETQ. V lost 0 bases and J 2 bases, leaving 8 bases between the germline ends. Using immunoSEQ multiplex PCR, the repertoire was profiled, and TCRdb retains in-frame clones only, with some absent. In the table there are 42,000 or so clones, approximately 83% of which are singletons. This chain connects TRBV5-1 to TRBJ1-2, with unresolved D. The receptor was isolated from a woman between 45 and 60 years old with glioma. The input for sequencing was PBMCs, taken from a glioma patient whose treatment included an IDH1 peptide vaccine. The CDR3 region is CASSLAGSNYGYTF. In nucleotides, the CDR3 is TGCGCCAGCAGCTTGGCCGGATCCAACTATGGCTACACCTTC.